These 5 T cell receptor beta chains share one sample of origin, sequenced in a study of shared clonotypes between healthy human individuals. TCRdb's copy holds only in-frame clones and misses some; the assay was immunoSEQ multiplex PCR. The sample includes hundreds of thousands of clones, around 97% of them seen just once. The sequenced material came from naive CD4+ T cells sorted from blood. Subset reported: CD45RA+ positively selected. The source is a woman aged 30 to 39 in good health.

The chain recombines TRBV27 with TRBJ2-3; TRBD2 aligns across 12 bases. The CDR3 spans 15 residues. Trimming at V came to 8 bases and at J to 4 bases, leaving 7 bases not matched to a gene. Germline-derived CDR1 and CDR2 are MNHEY and SMNVEV (reference sequence). The CDR3 loop reads CASRELAGGADTQYF. In DNA form, the CDR3 reads TGTGCCAGCCGTGAACTAGCGGGAGGCGCAGATACGCAGTATTTT.

This clone has a single count. V usage is TRBV27 and J usage is TRBJ2-5; TRBD1 is a possible D gene (7 bases). CDR1 and CDR2 (germline): MNHEY, SMNVEV (reference sequence). This CDR3 has 13 residues. Trimming stripped 5 bases from V and 7 bases from J, with 14 bases between. CDR3 bases: TGTGCCAGCAGTACTCGACAGGGAGGGACCCAGTACTTC. Residues: CASSTRQGGTQYF.

V and J are TRBV5-1 and TRBJ2-4, with 9 bases fitting TRBD1. Unmatched junction bases numbered 5, after V lost 1 base and J lost 0 bases. The CDR3 length is 17 residues. Germline V CDR1 and CDR2: SGHRS, YFSETQ. The CDR3 here is CASSLTRTGVAKNIQYF. CDR3 sequence (DNA): TGCGCCAGCAGCTTGACTCGGACAGGGGTAGCCAAAAACATTCAGTACTTC.

The V gene is TRBV10-3, the J gene TRBJ1-3; 9 nucleotides agree with TRBD1. Germline lookup yields CDR1 ENHRY and CDR2 SYGVKD. The J segment lost 2 bases and the V segment lost 4 bases, leaving 3 bases of the junction unmatched. The CDR3 spans 15 residues. The DNA of the CDR3 is TGTGCCATCAGTGGAAACAGGGGGCCTGGAAACACCATATATTTT. Translation gives CAISGNRGPGNTIYF.

There are a few counts of this clone. The V and J genes are TRBV18 and TRBJ1-5, with no clear D. This CDR3 is 13 amino acids long. CDR1 is KGHSH and CDR2 is LQKENI in the germline V gene. V lost 3 bases, J lost 3 bases, and 6 bases lay in between. DNA for the CDR3: TGTGCCAGCTCACCGTTCCACAATCAGCCCCAGCATTTT. Its protein is CASSPFHNQPQHF.